This paragraph covers one T cell receptor beta chain sequence. The CDR3 sequence is 16 residues long. V gave up 8 bases and J gave up 0 bases, with 16 bases separating them. The germline V gene has CDR1 SGHAT and CDR2 FQNNGV. This entry comes from a study of blood T cell repertoires in COVID-19. Assay: immunoSEQ multiplex PCR; the TCRdb copy retains only in-frame clones and omits some. Counted here are roughly 150,000 clones, around 90% occurring once; the ten biggest clones make up 5%. Source material: peripheral blood. The sequence derives from a human donor in a cohort sampled during active COVID-19. The J gene is TRBJ2-2, the V gene TRBV11-2; possibly TRBD1 for D (5 bases). For the CDR3, the DNA is TGTGCCAGCTCCAGGGTCCCTCCCCCGAACACCGGGGAGCTGTTTTTT. Amino acids: CASSRVPPPNTGELFF.